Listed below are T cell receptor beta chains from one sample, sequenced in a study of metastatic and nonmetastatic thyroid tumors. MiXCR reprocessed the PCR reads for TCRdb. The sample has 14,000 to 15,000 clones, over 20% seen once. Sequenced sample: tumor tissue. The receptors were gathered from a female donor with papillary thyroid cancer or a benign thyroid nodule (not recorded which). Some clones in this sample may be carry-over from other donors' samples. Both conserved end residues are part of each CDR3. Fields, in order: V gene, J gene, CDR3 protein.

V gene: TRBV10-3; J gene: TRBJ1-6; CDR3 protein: CAITRTADSPLHF
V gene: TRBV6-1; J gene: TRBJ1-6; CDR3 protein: CASSEEIRVTNSPLHF
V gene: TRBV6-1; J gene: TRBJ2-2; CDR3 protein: CASSAGGAGTGELFF
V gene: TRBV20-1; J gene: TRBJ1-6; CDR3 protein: CSAPGQEVPNSPIHF
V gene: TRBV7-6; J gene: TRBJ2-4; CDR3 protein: CASSPGAKNIQYF
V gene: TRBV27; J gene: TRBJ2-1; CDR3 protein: CASSPMTEPYYNEQFF
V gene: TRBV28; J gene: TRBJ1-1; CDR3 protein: CATKPTVGTEAFF
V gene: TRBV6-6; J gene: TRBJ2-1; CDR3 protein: CASSYLGLTSEQFF
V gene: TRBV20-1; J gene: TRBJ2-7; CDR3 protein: CSPASLTSYEQYF
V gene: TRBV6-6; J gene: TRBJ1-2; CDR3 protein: CASSYTAWDGYTF
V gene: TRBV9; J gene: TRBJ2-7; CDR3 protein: CASSVGLADYEQYF
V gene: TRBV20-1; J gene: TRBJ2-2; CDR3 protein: CSARVSGGGTGELFF
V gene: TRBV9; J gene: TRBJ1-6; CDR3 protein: CASSPGQGAYNSPLHF
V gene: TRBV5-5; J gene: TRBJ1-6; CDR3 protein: CASSLVGGRSRSPLHF
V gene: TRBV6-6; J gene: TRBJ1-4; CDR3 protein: CASSYYSRCSELFF
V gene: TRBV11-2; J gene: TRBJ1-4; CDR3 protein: CASSPMRGNEKLFF
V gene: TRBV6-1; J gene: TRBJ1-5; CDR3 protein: CASSGGRDTEPQHF
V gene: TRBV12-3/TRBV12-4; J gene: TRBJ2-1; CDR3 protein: CASSLLAGGEQFF
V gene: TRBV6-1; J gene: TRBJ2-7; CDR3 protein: CASSSVGYEQYF
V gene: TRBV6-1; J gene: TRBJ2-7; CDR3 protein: CASREGSGTYEHYF
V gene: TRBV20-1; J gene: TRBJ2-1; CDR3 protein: CSFKSYNEQFF
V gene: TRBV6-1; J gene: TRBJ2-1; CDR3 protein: CVSRTPRYNEHFF
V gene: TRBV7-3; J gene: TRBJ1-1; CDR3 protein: CASSSLTGMNTEAFF
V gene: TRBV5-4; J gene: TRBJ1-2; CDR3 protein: CASSRTGGDYGYTF
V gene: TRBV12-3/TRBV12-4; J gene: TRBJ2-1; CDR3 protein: CASRTGSRNNEQFF
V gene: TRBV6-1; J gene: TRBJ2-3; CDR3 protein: CASRILALATDTQYF
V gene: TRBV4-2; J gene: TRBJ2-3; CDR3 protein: CASRSGGQGAFGDTQYF
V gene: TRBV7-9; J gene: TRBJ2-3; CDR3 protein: CASSLSSTRDTQYF
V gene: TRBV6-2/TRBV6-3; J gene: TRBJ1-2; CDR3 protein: CASSTGQIGYTF
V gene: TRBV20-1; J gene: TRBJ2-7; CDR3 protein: CSANTRRQGPYEQYF
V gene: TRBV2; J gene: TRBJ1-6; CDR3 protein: CASRTTSSGAPLNF
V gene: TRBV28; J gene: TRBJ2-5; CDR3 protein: CASSFFGLALQETRHF
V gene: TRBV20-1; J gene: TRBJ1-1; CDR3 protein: CSALQGASRTEAFF
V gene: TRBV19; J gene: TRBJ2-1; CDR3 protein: CATTVGQYNEQFF
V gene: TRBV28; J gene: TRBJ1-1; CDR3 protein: CASSLDRGYTEAFF
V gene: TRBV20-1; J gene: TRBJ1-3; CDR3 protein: CSAGALAGNTIYF
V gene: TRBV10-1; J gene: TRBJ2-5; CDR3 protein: CASSEFRDRVQETQYF
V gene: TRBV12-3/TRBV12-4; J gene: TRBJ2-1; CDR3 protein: CASRGPGLRASEQFF
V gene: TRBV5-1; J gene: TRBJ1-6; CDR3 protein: CASSFSFGGTNSPLHF
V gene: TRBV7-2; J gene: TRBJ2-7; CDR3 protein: CASSLEALAGWQYF
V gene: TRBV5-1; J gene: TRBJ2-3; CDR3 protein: CASRLAGTDTQYF
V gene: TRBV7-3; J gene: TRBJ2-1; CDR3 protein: CASSPGTGVSEQFF
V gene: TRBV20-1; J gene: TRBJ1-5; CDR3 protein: CSAGETGDSNQPQHF